What follows describes a single T cell receptor beta chain. These data belong to a study of blood T cell repertoires in COVID-19. As for the study in general: The origin of the acute and convalescent COVID-19 samples was the United States, Italy and Spain.

Germline assignment: CDR1 MNHEY and CDR2 SMNVEV (reference sequence). Trimming took 0 bases from V and 5 from J; bases not matched to a gene: 9. The CDR3 runs 16 residues. Methods used by the authors: From reference gene primer amplification, estimates of nucleated cell counts were derived. Method: immunoSEQ multiplex PCR; TCRdb's copy keeps in-frame clones and lacks some. V, J and clone size were drawn from that table, and D and trimming were deduced from the DNA. The table has 150,000 to 200,000 clones, about 72% seen once. Those enrolled, adults aged 18 to 89 years, came from about two dozen US areas. In assigning cohorts, the study relied on participant-reported clinical history.

The receptor was isolated from a woman between 45 and 60 years old who had recovered from COVID-19. The gene calls are TRBV27 and TRBJ2-7, with 8 positions matching TRBD1. Sequencing was performed on PBMCs or T cells enriched from blood (not recorded which). CDR3 sequence: CASSLSPRTGSHEQYF. Written as DNA, the CDR3 is TGTGCCAGCAGTTTATCCCCGAGGACAGGGAGCCACGAGCAGTACTTC.